The 29 T cell receptor beta chains below were found in one sample sequenced in a study of Tregs in tolerant kidney transplant recipients. Data came from immunoSEQ multiplex PCR; TCRdb stores just in-frame clones and leaves some out. Of about 110,000 clones listed, around 87% are singletons. This specimen was CD4+ T cells from blood, taken before the transplant. The receptors shown here come from a human donor who received a combined kidney and bone marrow transplant.

The sample holds one count of this clone. The chain joins TRBV28 to TRBJ1-3, with 9 nucleotides matching TRBD1. V was clipped by 7 bases and J by 4 bases; unmatched bases: 20. The germline V gene has CDR1 MDHEN and CDR2 SYDVKM. The CDR3 spans 19 residues. For the CDR3, the DNA is TGTGCCAGCATCGGGACCCCTGCGTCCGGGACAGGGAAAGGAAACACCATATATTTT. This gives the protein CASIGTPASGTGKGNTIYF.

The gene calls are TRBV28 and TRBJ1-2; maybe TRBD1 (6 bases). V gave up 3 bases and J gave up 2 bases, with 13 bases separating them. The CDR3 spans 15 residues. CDR1 and CDR2 from the germline V gene are MDHEN and SYDVKM. This CDR3 reads CASSFARGLNYGYTF. CDR3 sequence (DNA): TGTGCCAGCAGTTTTGCCAGGGGATTAAACTATGGCTACACCTTC.

The chain links TRBV10-2 to TRBJ1-1; D may be TRBD1 (5 bases). Trimming shortened V by 7 bases and J by 0 bases, and 15 bases separated the two germline ends. Germline values: CDR1 WSHSY, CDR2 SAAADI. The CDR3 spans 15 residues. CDR3 in DNA: TGCGCCAGCACCCAAAGCGGGGCCATGAACACTGAAGCTTTCTTT. Protein sequence: CASTQSGAMNTEAFF.

J is TRBJ2-3 and V is TRBV6-7; 10 bases agree with TRBD2. TRBV6-7 is flagged as an ORF with uncertain function. The CDR3 loop spans 18 amino acids. The junction had 17 bases not matched to a gene; V was cut back by 6 bases and J by 5 bases. CDR3: CASSQLGGSGRAEDTQYF. The CDR3 bases are TGTGCCAGCAGCCAGTTGGGGGGAAGCGGGAGGGCCGAAGATACGCAGTATTTT.

In its sample, this clone was seen once. The chain recombines TRBV4-2 with TRBJ2-1, with TRBD1 as a possible D gene (6 bases). This CDR3 is 17 amino acids long. Germline lookup yields CDR1 LGHNA and CDR2 YNFKEQ. V gave up 0 bases and J gave up 0 bases, with 12 bases separating them. The CDR3, as DNA: TGTGCCAGCAGCCAAGAGGGACACCGGAGCTCCTACAATGAGCAGTTCTTC. Protein product: CASSQEGHRSSYNEQFF.

This chain connects TRBV6-4 to TRBJ1-1; D is unresolved. The germline CDR1 and CDR2 sequences are MRHNA and SNTAGT. The CDR3 is 12 amino acids. CDR3 in DNA: TGTGTCCAAGCCCTGGGAGAGACTGAAGCTTTCTTT. Its translation is CVQALGETEAFF.

The chain joins TRBV6-5 to TRBJ1-1, with 7 bases fitting TRBD1. In germline, CDR1 is MNHEY, CDR2 SVGAGI. This CDR3 region has 13 residues. The V and J ends lost 5 bases and 3 bases, in that order; junction bases with no gene match: 3. CDR3 nucleotide sequence: TGTGCCAGCAGTCCGGGACAGCACACTGAAGCTTTCTTT. As protein: CASSPGQHTEAFF.

The J gene is TRBJ2-3, the V gene TRBV30; TRBD2 aligns across 12 bases. V lost 7 bases and J lost 2; bases outside the gene matches: 7. Germline CDR1 and CDR2: GTSNPN and SVGIG (reference sequence). The CDR3 runs to 15 residues. CDR3: CASRLAGAPTDTQYF. The CDR3 DNA is TGTGCCTCGCGACTAGCGGGAGCTCCCACAGATACGCAGTATTTT.

This clone was seen more than once but under ten times. The chain carries TRBV5-1 and TRBJ2-7; TRBD2 is a possible D gene (5 bases). The CDR3 consists of 14 residues. V was shortened by 4 bases and J by 1 base, with 12 bases between the two germline ends. Germline CDR1 reads SGHRS; CDR2 reads YFSETQ. CDR3 nucleotide sequence: TGCGCCAGCAGCGCGGACGGGAAGTCCTACGAGCAGTACTTC. Amino acids: CASSADGKSYEQYF.

The gene calls are TRBV7-7 and TRBJ2-3, with TRBD2 matching over 8 bases. The length of the CDR3 is 16 residues. Germline CDR1 SSHAT, CDR2 FNYEAQ (reference sequence). The junction had 3 bases not matched to a gene; V was cut back by 1 base and J by 0 bases. CDR3 sequence reads: CASSLVGGGSTDTQYF. DNA of the CDR3: TGTGCCAGCAGCTTAGTCGGCGGGGGGAGCACAGATACGCAGTATTTT. Full variable domain (outside the CDR3, taken from reference TRBV7-7 and TRBJ2-3): GAGVSQSPRYKVTKRGQDVTLRCDPISSHATLYWYQQALGQGPEFLTYFNYEAQPDKSGLPSDRFSAERPEGSISTLTIQRTEQRDSAMYRCASSLVGGGSTDTQYFGPGTRLTVL.

The V call is TRBV6-6, the J call TRBJ2-3; 8 bases agree with TRBD2. The CDR3 sequence is 15 residues long. Germline V gene lookup returns CDR1 MNHNY and CDR2 SVGAGI (reference sequence). With 5 bases clipped from V and 0 bases from J, the junction kept 4 bases outside the gene matches. For the CDR3, the DNA is TGTGCCAGCAGTAGTAGCGGGACTAGCACAGATACGCAGTATTTT. Protein product: CASSSSGTSTDTQYF.

The J gene is TRBJ1-2, the V gene TRBV29-1; 7 bases are a match to TRBD1. The V segment lost 4 bases and the J segment 8 bases; nucleotides outside the gene matches: 7. The CDR3 consists of 12 residues. The germline CDR1 and CDR2 sequences are SQVTM and ANQGSEA. The CDR3: CSVGGQGGGYTF. As DNA, the CDR3 is TGCAGCGTTGGTGGGCAGGGGGGCGGCTACACCTTC.

The gene calls are TRBV10-3 and TRBJ2-1; 7 positions match TRBD2. V trimming: 3 bases; J trimming: 5 bases; junction bases outside the gene matches: 1. Germline V gene sequence: CDR1 ENHRY, CDR2 SYGVKD. The CDR3 contains 13 residues. The CDR3 spells CAISELANNEQFF. The CDR3 coding sequence is TGTGCCATCAGTGAACTAGCGAACAATGAGCAGTTCTTC.

The chain carries TRBV5-1 and TRBJ2-2; D unclear. The CDR3 runs 15 residues. Looked up from germline, CDR1 is SGHRS and CDR2 is YFSETQ. V dropped 0 bases and J dropped 0 bases, with 6 bases sitting between them. Written as DNA, the CDR3 is TGCGCCAGCAGCTTGGTAACAGCGAACACCGGGGAGCTGTTTTTT. It encodes CASSLVTANTGELFF.

The gene calls are TRBV5-1 and TRBJ2-1; 11 bases fit TRBD1. Germline CDR1 and CDR2: SGHRS and YFSETQ. V lost 4 bases to trimming and J lost 6 bases; unmatched junction nucleotides: 6. This CDR3 is 15 amino acids long. CDR3 nucleotides: TGCGCCAGCAGCCCCGGACAGGGGGCTTTCAATGAGCAGTTCTTC. Protein product: CASSPGQGAFNEQFF. Complete variable domain (other parts from reference TRBV5-1 and TRBJ2-1): KAGVTQTPRYLIKTRGQQVTLSCSPISGHRSVSWYQQTPGQGLQFLFEYFSETQRNKGNFPGRFSGRQFSNSRSEMNVSTLELGDSALYLCASSPGQGAFNEQFFGPGTRLTVL.

The CDR3 sequence is CASSVGESATNEKLFF. CDR3 nucleotide sequence: TGTGCCAGCAGCGTAGGGGAGAGTGCAACTAATGAAAAACTGTTTTTT. The genes are TRBV9 and TRBJ1-4; D unresolved. V gave up 0 bases and J gave up 0 bases, with 9 bases separating them. CDR1 and CDR2 (germline): SGDLS, YYNGEE. This CDR3 has 16 residues.

Note on this clone: A much larger clone is a single base away; this may be a read error. V gene TRBV18 combines with J gene TRBJ2-7, with 8 bases lining up with TRBD2. There are 14 residues in the CDR3. Germline V gene lookup returns CDR1 KGHSH and CDR2 LQKENI. The CDR3 loop reads CASSPDSGNYEQCF. Written as DNA, the CDR3 is TGTGCCAGCTCACCGGATAGCGGGAACTACGAGCAGTGCTTC.

CDR3 sequence reads: CASSQDGHNQPQHF. The DNA of the CDR3 is TGTGCCAGCAGCCAGGACGGACACAATCAGCCCCAGCATTTT. The rearrangement uses TRBV11-2 and TRBJ1-5; D is perhaps TRBD1 (5 bases). The CDR3 length is 14 residues. Germline values: CDR1 SGHAT, CDR2 FQNNGV. The V end was cut by 5 bases, the J end by 3 bases, with 11 bases between.

This chain links TRBV11-2 with TRBJ2-3, with 7 bases matching TRBD1. The germline CDR1 and CDR2 sequences are SGHAT and FQNNGV. V lost 1 base, J lost 14 bases, and 6 bases stayed unmatched. There are 12 residues in the CDR3. The CDR3 DNA reads as TGTGCCAGCAGCTTAGGACAGGGTTTGGGGTATTTT. Translating gives CASSLGQGLGYF. Using reference TRBV11-2 and TRBJ2-3 for the parts outside the CDR3, the full variable domain is EAGVAQSPRYKIIEKRQSVAFWCNPISGHATLYWYQQILGQGPKLLIQFQNNGVVDDSQLPKDRFSAERLKGVDSTLKIQPAKLEDSAVYLCASSLGQGLGYFGPGTRLTVL.

This chain uses TRBV6-1 with TRBJ2-5; the match to TRBD2 covers 8 bases. This CDR3 comprises 13 residues. The germline V gene encodes CDR1 MNHNS and CDR2 SASEGT. J lost 4 bases, V lost 10 bases, and 8 bases had no gene match. This CDR3 is CATISGTPETQYF. The DNA of the CDR3 is TGTGCCACCATTAGCGGGACCCCAGAGACCCAGTACTTC.

The count of this clone is one. One junction end disagrees with the germline gene, perhaps due to a read error. The chain recombines TRBV23-1 with TRBJ2-7; D is possibly TRBD2 (6 bases). TRBV23-1 is annotated as an ORF whose role is uncertain. This CDR3 region has 13 residues. The CDR3 loop is CASSQGPRREVCF. CDR3 nucleotide sequence: TGCGCCAGCAGTCAAGGCCCTCGGAGGGAGGTTTGCTTC.

This chain joins TRBV21-1 and TRBJ1-2. TRBV21-1 is termed a pseudogene. The CDR3 runs 20 residues. CDR3 sequence: CASSKTPREGCWGAGYGYTF. CDR3 bases: TGTGCCAGCAGCAAGACCCCTCGGGAGGGTTGTTGGGGGGCAGGCTATGGCTACACCTTC.

This chain connects TRBV6-6 to TRBJ2-1; TRBD2 might be the D (5 bases). CDR3 length: 13 residues. Per germline, CDR1 MNHNY and CDR2 SVGAGI (reference sequence). Trimming shortened V by 2 bases and J by 9 bases, and 11 bases separated the two germline ends. The CDR3 nucleotides read TGTGCCAGCAGTTACCCCCCGGGGAGTGAGCAGTTCTTC. Amino acid sequence: CASSYPPGSEQFF.

The rearrangement links TRBV11-3 to TRBJ1-1, with 7 positions matching TRBD1. Germline V gives CDR1 SGHNT, CDR2 YENEEA. J was trimmed by 0 bases and V by 5 bases; bases with no gene match: 3. The CDR3 consists of 14 residues. This chain's CDR3 is CASSPDRLNTEAFF. The DNA of the CDR3 is TGTGCCAGCAGCCCGGACAGGTTGAACACTGAAGCTTTCTTT.

The V call is TRBV28, the J call TRBJ1-1; no clear D. CDR3 length: 15 residues. Trimming shortened V by 5 bases and J by 4 bases, and 17 bases separated the two germline ends. CDR1 and CDR2 from the germline V gene are MDHEN and SYDVKM. CDR3 bases: TGTGCCAGCAGTCCCCTTTCCCGACCGGGCACTGAAGCTTTCTTT. It translates to CASSPLSRPGTEAFF.

The V and J genes are TRBV4-3 and TRBJ2-1; D might be TRBD1 (5 bases). Looked up from germline, CDR1 is LGHNA and CDR2 is YSLEER. CDR3 length equals 16 residues. V lost 0 bases to trimming and J lost 2 bases, with 11 bases between them. Here the CDR3 reads CASSQDRQGPYNEQFF. The CDR3 DNA is TGCGCCAGCAGCCAAGATAGGCAGGGCCCCTACAATGAGCAGTTCTTC.

The genes are TRBV7-2 and TRBJ1-1; 10 bases map to TRBD1. The CDR3 extends over 15 amino acids. V trimming: 3 bases; J trimming: 5 bases; junction bases outside the gene matches: 6. Germline loops: CDR1 SGHTA, CDR2 FQGNSA. The CDR3 region is CASSFDRGLLTEAFF. CDR3 nucleotides: TGTGCCAGCAGCTTCGACAGGGGGCTGCTTACTGAAGCTTTCTTT.

The rearrangement links TRBV5-8 to TRBJ2-7; 8 nucleotides line up with TRBD1. Per germline, CDR1 SGHTS and CDR2 YDEGEE. The CDR3 consists of 14 residues. V was clipped by 4 bases and J by 4 bases; unmatched bases: 7. The CDR3 sequence is CASSQDREKYEQYF. CDR3 bases: TGTGCCAGCAGCCAGGACAGGGAAAAGTACGAGCAGTACTTC.

The chain carries TRBV7-6 and TRBJ2-7; tentatively, D is TRBD2 (5 bases). CDR3 length: 13 amino acids. V was cut by 5 bases and J by 3 bases, with 11 bases left in between. The germline V gene has CDR1 SGHVS and CDR2 FNYEAQ. CDR3 in DNA: TGTGCCAGCAGCCCAGGACTGGTCTACGAGCAGTACTTC. The encoded protein is CASSPGLVYEQYF.